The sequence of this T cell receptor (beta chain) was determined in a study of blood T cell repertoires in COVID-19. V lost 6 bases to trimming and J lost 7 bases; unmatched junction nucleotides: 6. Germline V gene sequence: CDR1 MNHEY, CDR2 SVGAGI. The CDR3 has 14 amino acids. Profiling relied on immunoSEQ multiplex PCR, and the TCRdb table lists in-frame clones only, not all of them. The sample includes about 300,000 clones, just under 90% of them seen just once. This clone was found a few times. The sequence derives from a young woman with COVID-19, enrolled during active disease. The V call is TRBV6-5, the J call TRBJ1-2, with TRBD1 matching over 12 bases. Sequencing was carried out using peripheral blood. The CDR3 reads CASRRDRGQGGYTF. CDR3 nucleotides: TGTGCCAGCAGACGGGACAGGGGGCAAGGTGGCTACACCTTC.